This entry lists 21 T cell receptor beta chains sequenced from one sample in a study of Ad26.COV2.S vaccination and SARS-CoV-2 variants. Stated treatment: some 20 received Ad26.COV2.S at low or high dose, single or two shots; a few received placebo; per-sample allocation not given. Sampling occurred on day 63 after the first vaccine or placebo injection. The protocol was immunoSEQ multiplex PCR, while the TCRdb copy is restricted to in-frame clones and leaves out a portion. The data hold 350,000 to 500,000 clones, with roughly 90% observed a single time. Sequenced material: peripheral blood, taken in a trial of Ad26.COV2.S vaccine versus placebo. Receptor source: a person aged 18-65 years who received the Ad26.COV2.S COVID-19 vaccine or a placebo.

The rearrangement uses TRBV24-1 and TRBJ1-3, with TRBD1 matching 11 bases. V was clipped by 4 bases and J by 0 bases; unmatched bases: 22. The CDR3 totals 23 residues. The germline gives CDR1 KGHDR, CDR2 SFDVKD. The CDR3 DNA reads TGTGCCACCAGTGACCTAACTAAAACATCGGGACAGGGGGGCCCGAGCTCTGGAAACACCATATATTTT. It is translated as CATSDLTKTSGQGGPSSGNTIYF.

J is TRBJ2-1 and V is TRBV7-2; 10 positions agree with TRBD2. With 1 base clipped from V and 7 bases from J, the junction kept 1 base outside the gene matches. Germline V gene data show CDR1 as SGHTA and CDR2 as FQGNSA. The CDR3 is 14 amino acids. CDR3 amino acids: CASSLVAGGNEQFF. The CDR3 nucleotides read TGTGCCAGCAGCTTAGTAGCGGGGGGTAATGAGCAGTTCTTC.

The CDR3 nucleotides read TGTGCCACCAGCAGAATGGTGCCGGGTGGGACAGGGACCCTGTACTTC. This translates into CATSRMVPGGTGTLYF. The rearrangement uses TRBV15 and TRBJ2-7, with 9 bases lining up with TRBD1. Per the germline V gene, CDR1 is LNHNV and CDR2 is YYDKDF (reference sequence). With 2 bases clipped from V and 12 bases from J, the junction kept 17 bases outside the gene matches. This CDR3 comprises 16 residues.

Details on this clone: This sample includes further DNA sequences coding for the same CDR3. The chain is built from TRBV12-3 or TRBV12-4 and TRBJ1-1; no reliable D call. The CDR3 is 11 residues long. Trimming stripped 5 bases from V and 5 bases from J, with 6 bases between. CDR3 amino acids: CASSLGTEAFF. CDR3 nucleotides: TGTGCCAGCAGTCTCGGAACTGAAGCTTTCTTT.

The CDR3 bases are TGTGCCAGCAGCCAAGGACCGGGACAGGGGGGCTACGAGCAGTACTTC. Its translation is CASSQGPGQGGYEQYF. The chain uses TRBV3-1 (or the pseudogene TRBV3-2) and TRBJ2-7; 11 bases line up with TRBD1. Germline V gene data show CDR1 as LGHDT and CDR2 as YNNKEL (reference sequence). Trimming at V came to 1 base and at J to 3 bases, leaving 5 bases not matched to a gene. The CDR3 is 16 residues long.

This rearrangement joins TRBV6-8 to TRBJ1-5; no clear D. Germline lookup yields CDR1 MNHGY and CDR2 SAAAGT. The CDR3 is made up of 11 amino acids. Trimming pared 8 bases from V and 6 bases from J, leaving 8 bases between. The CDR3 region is CASVPGQPQHF. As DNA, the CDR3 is TGTGCCAGCGTCCCGGGTCAGCCCCAGCATTTT.

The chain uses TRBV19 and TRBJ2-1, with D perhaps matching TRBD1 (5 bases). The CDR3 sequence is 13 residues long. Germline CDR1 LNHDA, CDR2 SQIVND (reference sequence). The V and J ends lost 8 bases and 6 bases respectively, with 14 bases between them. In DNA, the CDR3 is TGTGCCAGTTCTAGATCCAGGGTCAATGAGCAGTTCTTC. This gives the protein CASSRSRVNEQFF.

The CDR3 DNA reads TGTGCCAGCAGGGGAAACACAGATACGCAGTATTTT. Translation: CASRGNTDTQYF. The chain links TRBV12-3 or TRBV12-4 to TRBJ2-3; D ambiguous. CDR3 size: 12 residues. V dropped 6 bases and J dropped 2 bases, with 6 bases sitting between them.

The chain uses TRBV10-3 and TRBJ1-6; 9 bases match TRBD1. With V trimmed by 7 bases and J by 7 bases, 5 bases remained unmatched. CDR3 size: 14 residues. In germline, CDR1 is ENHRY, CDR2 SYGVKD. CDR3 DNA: TGTGCCATCAAGGCACAGGGGGCAAATTCACCCCTCCACTTT. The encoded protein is CAIKAQGANSPLHF.

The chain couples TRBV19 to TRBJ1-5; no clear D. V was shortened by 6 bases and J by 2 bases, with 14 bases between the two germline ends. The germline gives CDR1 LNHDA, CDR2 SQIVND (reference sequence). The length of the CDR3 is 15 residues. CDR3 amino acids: CASRGPQLGNQPQHF. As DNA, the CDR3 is TGTGCCAGTAGGGGCCCCCAGTTAGGCAATCAGCCCCAGCATTTT.

The CDR3 sequence is CASSLNRIWGYTF. The CDR3 bases are TGTGCCAGCAGCTTAAATCGGATCTGGGGCTACACCTTC. This rearrangement joins TRBV7-9 to TRBJ1-2; D gene unclear. Per the germline V gene, CDR1 is SEHNR and CDR2 is FQNEAQ (reference sequence). The CDR3 is made up of 13 amino acids. Trimming pared 2 bases from V and 8 bases from J, leaving 12 bases between.

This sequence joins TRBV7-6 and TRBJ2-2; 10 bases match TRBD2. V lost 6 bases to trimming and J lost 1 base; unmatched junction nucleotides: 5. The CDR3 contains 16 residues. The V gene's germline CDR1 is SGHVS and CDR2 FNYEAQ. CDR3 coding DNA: TGTGCCAGCAGTTATTTAGCGGGGGGGAACACCGGGGAGCTGTTTTTT. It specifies CASSYLAGGNTGELFF.

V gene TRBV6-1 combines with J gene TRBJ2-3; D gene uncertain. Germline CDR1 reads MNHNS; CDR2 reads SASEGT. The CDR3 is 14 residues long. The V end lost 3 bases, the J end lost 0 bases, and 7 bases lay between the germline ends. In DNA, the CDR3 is TGTGCCAGCAGTGAGACTCTTAGCACAGATACGCAGTATTTT. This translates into CASSETLSTDTQYF.

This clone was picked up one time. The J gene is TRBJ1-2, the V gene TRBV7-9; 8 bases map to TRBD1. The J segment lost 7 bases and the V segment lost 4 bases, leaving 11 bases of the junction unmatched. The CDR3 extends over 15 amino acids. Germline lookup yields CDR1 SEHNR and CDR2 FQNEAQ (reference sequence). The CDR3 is CASSSSDREGSGYTF. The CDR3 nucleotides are TGTGCCAGCAGCTCCTCGGACAGGGAGGGTAGTGGCTACACCTTC.

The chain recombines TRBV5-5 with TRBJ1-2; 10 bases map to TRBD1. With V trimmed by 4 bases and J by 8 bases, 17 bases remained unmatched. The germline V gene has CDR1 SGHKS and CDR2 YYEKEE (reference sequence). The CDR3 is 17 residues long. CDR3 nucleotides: TGTGCCAGCAGCCCAGTCCAGGGACAGGGGACAGGGGAAGGCTACACCTTC. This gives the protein CASSPVQGQGTGEGYTF.

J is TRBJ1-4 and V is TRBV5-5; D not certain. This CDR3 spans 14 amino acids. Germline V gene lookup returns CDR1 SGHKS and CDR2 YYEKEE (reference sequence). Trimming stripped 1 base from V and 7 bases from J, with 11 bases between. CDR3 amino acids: CASSLRADGEKLFF. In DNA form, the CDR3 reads TGTGCCAGCAGCTTGCGCGCCGACGGTGAAAAACTGTTTTTT.

The CDR3 DNA reads as TGTGCCAGCAGTATTGGGCTGGCCTACGAGCAGTACTTC. This codes for CASSIGLAYEQYF. This chain joins TRBV11-2 and TRBJ2-7; D is uncertain. This CDR3 is 13 amino acids long. The germline CDR1 and CDR2 sequences are SGHAT and FQNNGV. Trimming stripped 6 bases from V and 2 bases from J, with 11 bases between.

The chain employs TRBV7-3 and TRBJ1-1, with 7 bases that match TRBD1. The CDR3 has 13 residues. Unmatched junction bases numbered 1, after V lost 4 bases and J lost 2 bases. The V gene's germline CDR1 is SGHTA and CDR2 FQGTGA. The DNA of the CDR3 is TGTGCCAGCAGCTGGGACAGAAACACTGAAGCTTTCTTT. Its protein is CASSWDRNTEAFF.

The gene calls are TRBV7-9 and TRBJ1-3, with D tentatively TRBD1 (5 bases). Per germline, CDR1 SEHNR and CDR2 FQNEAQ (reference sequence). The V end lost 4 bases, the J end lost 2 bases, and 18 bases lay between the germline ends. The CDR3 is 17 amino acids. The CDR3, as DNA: TGTGCCAGCAGCTCAATCGGGTTGGAAGGGGCTGGAAACACCATATATTTT. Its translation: CASSSIGLEGAGNTIYF.

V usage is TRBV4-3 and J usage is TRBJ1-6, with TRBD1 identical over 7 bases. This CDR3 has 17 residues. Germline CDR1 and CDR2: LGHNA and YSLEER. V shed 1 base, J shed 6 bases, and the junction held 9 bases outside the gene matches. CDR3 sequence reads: CASSQGVLGQRNSPLHF. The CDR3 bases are TGCGCCAGCAGCCAAGGTGTGTTGGGACAGCGTAATTCACCCCTCCACTTT.

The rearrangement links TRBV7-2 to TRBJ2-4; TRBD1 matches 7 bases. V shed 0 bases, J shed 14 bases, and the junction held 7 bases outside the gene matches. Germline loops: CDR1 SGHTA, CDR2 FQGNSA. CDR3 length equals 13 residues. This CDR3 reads CASSLAIRGTEYF. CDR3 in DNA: TGTGCCAGCAGCTTAGCGATTAGGGGGACAGAGTACTTC.